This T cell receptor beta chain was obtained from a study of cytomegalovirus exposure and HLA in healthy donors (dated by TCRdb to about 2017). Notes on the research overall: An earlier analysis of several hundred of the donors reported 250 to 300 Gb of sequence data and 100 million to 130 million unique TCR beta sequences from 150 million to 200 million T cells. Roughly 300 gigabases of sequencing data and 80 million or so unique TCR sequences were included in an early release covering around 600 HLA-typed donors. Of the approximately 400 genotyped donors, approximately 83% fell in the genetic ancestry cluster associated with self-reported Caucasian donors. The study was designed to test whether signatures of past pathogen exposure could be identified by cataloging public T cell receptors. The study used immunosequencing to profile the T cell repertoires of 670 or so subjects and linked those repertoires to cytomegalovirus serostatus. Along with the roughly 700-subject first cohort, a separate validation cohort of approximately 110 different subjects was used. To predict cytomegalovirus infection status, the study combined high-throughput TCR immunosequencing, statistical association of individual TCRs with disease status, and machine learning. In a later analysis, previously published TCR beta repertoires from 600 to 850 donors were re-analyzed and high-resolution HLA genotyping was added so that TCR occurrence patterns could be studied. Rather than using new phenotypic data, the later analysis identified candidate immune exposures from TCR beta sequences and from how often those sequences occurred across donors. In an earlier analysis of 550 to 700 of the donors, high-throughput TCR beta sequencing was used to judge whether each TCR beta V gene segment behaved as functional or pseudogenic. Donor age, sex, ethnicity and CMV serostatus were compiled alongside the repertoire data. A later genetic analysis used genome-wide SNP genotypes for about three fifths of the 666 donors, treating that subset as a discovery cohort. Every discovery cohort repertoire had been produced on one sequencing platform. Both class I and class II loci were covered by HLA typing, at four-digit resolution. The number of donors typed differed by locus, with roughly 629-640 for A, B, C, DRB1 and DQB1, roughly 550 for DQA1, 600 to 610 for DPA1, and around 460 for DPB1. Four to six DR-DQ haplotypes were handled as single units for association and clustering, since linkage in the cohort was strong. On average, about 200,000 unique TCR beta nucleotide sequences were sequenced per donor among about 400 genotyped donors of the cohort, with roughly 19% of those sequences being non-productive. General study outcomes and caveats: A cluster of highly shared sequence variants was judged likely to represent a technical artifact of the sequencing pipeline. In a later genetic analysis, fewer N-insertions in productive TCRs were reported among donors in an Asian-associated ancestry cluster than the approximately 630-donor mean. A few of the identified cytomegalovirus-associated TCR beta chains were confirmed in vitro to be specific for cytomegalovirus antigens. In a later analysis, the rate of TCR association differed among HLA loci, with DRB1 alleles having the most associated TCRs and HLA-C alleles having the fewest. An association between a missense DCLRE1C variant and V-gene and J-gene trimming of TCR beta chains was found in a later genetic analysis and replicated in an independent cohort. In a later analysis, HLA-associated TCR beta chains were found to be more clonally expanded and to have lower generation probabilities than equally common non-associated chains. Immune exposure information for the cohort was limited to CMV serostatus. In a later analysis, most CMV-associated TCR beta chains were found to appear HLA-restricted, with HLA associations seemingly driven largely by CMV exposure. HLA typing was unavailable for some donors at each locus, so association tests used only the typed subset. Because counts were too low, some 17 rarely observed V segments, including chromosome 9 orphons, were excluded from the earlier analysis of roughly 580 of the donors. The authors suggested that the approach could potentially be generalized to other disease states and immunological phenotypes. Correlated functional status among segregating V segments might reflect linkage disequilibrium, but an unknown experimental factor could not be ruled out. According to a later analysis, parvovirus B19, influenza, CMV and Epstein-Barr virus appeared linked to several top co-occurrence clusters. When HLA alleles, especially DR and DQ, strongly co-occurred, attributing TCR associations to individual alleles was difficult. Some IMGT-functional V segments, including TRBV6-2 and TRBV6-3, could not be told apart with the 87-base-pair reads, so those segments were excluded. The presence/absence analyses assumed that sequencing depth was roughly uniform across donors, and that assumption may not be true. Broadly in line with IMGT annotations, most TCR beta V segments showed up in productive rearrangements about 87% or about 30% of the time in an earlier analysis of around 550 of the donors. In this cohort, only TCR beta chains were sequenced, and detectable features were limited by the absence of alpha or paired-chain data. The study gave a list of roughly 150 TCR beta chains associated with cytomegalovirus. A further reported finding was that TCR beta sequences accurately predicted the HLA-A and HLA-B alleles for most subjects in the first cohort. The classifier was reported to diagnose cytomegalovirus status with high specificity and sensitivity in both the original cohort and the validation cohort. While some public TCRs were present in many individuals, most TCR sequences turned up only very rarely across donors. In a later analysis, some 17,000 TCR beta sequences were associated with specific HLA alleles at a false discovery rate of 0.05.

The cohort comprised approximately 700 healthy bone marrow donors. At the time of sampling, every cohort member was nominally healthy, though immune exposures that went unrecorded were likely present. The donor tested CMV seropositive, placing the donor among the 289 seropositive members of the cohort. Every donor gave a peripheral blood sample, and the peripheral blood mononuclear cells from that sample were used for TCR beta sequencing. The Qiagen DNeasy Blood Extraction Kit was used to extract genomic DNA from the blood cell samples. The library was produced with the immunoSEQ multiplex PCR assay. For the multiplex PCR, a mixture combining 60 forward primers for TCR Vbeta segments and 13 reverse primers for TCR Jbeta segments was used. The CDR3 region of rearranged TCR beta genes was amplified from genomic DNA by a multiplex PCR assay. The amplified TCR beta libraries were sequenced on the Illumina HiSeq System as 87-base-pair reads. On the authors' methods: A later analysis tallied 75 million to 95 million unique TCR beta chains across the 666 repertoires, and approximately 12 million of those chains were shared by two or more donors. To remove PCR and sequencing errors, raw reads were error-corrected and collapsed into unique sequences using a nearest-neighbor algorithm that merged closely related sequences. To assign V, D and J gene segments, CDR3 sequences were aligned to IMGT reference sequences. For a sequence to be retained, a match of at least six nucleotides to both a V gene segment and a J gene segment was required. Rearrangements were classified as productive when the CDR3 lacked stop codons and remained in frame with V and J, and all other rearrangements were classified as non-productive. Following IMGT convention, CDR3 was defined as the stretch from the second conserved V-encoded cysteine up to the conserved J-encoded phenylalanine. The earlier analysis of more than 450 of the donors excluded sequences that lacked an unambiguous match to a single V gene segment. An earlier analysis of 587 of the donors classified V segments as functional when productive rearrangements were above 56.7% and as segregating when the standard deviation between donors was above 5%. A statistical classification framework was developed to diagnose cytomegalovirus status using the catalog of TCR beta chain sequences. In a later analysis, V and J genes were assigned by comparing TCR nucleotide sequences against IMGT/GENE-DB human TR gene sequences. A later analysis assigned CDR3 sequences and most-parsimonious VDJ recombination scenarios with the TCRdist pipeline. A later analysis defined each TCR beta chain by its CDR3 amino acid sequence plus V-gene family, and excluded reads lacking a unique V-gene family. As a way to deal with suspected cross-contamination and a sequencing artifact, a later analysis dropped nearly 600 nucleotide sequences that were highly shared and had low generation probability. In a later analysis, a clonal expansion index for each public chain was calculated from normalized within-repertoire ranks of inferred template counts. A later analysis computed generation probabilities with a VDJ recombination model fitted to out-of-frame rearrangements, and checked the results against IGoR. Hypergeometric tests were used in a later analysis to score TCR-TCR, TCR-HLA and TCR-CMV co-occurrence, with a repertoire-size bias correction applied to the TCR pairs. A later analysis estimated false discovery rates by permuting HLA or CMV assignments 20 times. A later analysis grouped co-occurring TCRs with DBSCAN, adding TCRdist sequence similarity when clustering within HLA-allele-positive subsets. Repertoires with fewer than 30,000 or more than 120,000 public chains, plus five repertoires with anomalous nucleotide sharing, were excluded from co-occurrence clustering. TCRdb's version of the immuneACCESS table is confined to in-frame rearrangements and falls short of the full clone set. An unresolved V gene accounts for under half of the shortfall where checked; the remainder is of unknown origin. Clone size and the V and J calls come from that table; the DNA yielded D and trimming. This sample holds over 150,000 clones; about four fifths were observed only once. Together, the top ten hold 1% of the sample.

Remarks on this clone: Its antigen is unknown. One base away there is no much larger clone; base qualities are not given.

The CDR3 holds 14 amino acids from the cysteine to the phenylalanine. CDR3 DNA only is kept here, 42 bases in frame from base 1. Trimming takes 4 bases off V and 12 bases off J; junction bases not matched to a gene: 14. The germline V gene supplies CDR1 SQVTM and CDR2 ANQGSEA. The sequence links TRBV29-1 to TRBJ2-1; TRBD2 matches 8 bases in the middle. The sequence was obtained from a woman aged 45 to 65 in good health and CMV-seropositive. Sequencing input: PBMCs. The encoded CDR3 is CSVGEGGRRGLQFF. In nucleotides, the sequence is TGCAGCGTTGGTGAAGGCGGGAGGAGAGGTCTGCAGTTCTTC.